In its sample, the clone carrying this T cell receptor beta chain was seen once. Its antigen is unknown. The data were taken from a study of beta chain features in type 1 diabetes. Whole-study context: Regarding age, gender and cell yields, patients proved similar to healthy donors.

Study results and limitations: A moderate, significant TCRB CDR3 shortening appeared in type 1 diabetes across four CD4+ subsets. VDJ junctions from patients with type 1 diabetes contained fewer insertions and more deletions.

Expressed TCRB transcripts were sequenced because the isolated RNA had all been reverse transcribed beforehand. The protocol was immunoSEQ multiplex PCR, while the TCRdb copy is restricted to in-frame clones and leaves out a portion. The table records 300,000 to 350,000 clones, roughly 14% of them present only once. The sample consisted of naive CD4+ T cells from blood. The receptor's source is a woman under 30 with type 1 diabetes.

In nucleotides, the CDR3 is TGTGCCAGCAGCTTGGAGACTAGCGGGAACCCCCCAGATACGCAGTATTTT. It codes for CASSLETSGNPPDTQYF. This rearrangement joins TRBV11-2 to TRBJ2-3; 11 bases match TRBD2. This CDR3 comprises 17 residues. Germline-derived CDR1 and CDR2 are SGHAT and FQNNGV. V was clipped by 3 bases and J by 4 bases; unmatched bases: 9. Based on the CDR3 plus reference TRBV11-2 and TRBJ2-3, the full variable domain is EAGVAQSPRYKIIEKRQSVAFWCNPISGHATLYWYQQILGQGPKLLIQFQNNGVVDDSQLPKDRFSAERLKGVDSTLKIQPAKLEDSAVYLCASSLETSGNPPDTQYFGPGTRLTVL.